The table lists the clone carrying this T cell receptor beta chain with many counts. Graves' hyperthyroidism was deemed stable given no ophthalmopathy progression within 18 months. The source of the sample is a study of T cells in Graves' hyperthyroidism and ophthalmopathy. Study summary: Blood from the periphery was taken at initial diagnosis, before any treatment.

RNA transcripts provided the source from which TCR beta CDR3 regions were amplified. The HTBI set primed first-round TCR CDR3 RT-PCR. TCRdb re-called the multiplex PCR reads through MiXCR, storing one row per CDR3 protein. The table lists a few hundred thousand distinct CDR3 sequences, around 16% of them singletons. There are 15 residues in the CDR3. The V end lost 0 bases, the J end lost 7 bases, and 13 bases lay between the germline ends. The germline CDR1 and CDR2 sequences are SGHTA and FQGTGA. The chain employs TRBV7-3 and TRBJ2-1, with D perhaps assigned TRBD1 or TRBD2 (5 bases each). The sequence came from a woman in her twenties or thirties with Graves' hyperthyroidism. The specimen sequenced was blood. CDR3 nucleotides: TGTGCCAGCAGCTTAACGTTAACCAGGGAGAATGAGCAGTTCTTC. Translating gives CASSLTLTRENEQFF.